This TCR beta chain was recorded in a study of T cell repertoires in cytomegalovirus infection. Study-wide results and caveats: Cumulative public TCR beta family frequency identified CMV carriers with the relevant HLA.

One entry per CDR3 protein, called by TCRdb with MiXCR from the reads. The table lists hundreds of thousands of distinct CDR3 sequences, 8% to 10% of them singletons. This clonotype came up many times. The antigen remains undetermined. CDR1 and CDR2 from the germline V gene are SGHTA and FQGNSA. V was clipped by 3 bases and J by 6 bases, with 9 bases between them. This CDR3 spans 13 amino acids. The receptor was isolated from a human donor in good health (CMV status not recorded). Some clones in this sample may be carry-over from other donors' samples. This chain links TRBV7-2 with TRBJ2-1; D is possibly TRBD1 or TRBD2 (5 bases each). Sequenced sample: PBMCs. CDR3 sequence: CASSFPGTNEQFF. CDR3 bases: TGTGCCAGCAGCTTTCCAGGGACCAATGAGCAGTTCTTC.